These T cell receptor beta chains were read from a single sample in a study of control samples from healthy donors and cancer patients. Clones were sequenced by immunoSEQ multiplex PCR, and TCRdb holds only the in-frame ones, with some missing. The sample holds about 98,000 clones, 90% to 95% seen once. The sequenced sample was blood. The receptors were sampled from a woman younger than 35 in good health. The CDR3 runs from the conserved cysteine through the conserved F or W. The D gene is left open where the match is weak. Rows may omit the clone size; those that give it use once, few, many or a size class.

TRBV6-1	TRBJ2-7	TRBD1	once	TGTGCCAGCAGTGCCTTAAGTCCTTGGACAGGGGGCTTCTACGAGCAGTACTTC	CASSALSPWTGGFYEQYF
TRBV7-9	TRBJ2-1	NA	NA	TGTGCCAGCAGCACAAGACAGGACAACTCCTACAATGAGCAGTTCTTC	CASSTRQDNSYNEQFF
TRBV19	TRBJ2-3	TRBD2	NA	TGTGCCAGTACCCCAAGGACTAGCGGGGGGGGGTATACGCAGTATTTT	CASTPRTSGGGYTQYF
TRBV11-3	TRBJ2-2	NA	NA	TGTGCCAGCAGCTTAAGTCTGTCTAGCACTCGCAGCGGGGAGCTGTTTTTT	CASSLSLSSTRSGELFF
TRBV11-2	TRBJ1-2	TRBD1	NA	TGTGCCAGCAGCTTAGCCAGGGGGCGGGATGGCTACACCTTC	CASSLARGRDGYTF
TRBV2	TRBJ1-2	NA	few	TGTGCCAGCAGTGAAGGGAAACAGGGCGGGAGCTATGGCTACACCTTC	CASSEGKQGGSYGYTF
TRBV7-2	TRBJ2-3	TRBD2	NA	TGTGCCAGCAGCCGGGGACTAGCGGGGGGACCTTTCCTTAATACGCAGTATTTT	CASSRGLAGGPFLNTQYF
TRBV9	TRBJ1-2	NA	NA	TGTGCCAGCAGCGAAGGGTTATTTGATGGCTACACCTTC	CASSEGLFDGYTF
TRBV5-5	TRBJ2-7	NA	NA	TGTGCCAGCAGCCGGACGGTCTCCTACGAGCAGTACTTC	CASSRTVSYEQYF
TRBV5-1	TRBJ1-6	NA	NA	TGCGCCAGCAGCTTCAGAGGCTCCTATAATTCACCCCTCCACTTT	CASSFRGSYNSPLHF
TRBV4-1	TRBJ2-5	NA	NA	TGCGCCAGCAGCCAAGAAGTATCTATCCTGGAGACCCAGTACTTC	CASSQEVSILETQYF
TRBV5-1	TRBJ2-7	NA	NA	TGCGCCAGCAGCTTTAACCCAGGGAACTACGAGCAGTACTTC	CASSFNPGNYEQYF
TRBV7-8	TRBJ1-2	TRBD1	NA	TGTGCCAGCAGCTTAGTGGTCTGGGACAGCAACTATGGCTACACCTTC	CASSLVVWDSNYGYTF
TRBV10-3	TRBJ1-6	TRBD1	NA	TGTGCCATCAGTTTGACAGGGGGCTCGCCTTCACCCCTCCACTTT	CAISLTGGSPSPLHF
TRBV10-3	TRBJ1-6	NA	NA	TGTGCCATCAGTGCCGGCTATAATTCACCCCTCCACTTT	CAISAGYNSPLHF
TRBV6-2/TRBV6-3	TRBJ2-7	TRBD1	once	TGTGCCAGCAGTTATACGAGGGGGCCCTCCTACGAGCAGTACTTC	CASSYTRGPSYEQYF
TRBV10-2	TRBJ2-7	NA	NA	TGCGCCAGCAGTGGACCGCAGGGCCTCGCCTACGAGCAGTACTTC	CASSGPQGLAYEQYF
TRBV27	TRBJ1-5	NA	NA	TGTGCCAGCAGTTTGGAGAGTCAGGGAGGCCAGCCCCAGCATTTT	CASSLESQGGQPQHF
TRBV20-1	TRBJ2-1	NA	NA	TGCAGTGCTAGAGCTCCCAGTGAGCAGTTCTTC	CSARAPSEQFF
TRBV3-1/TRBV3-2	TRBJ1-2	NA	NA	TGTGCCAGCAGCCAAGATCACGACTCGATCTATGGCTACACCTTC	CASSQDHDSIYGYTF
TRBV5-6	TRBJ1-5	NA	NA	TGTGCCAGCAGCTTGACAGGGAGGAGCAATCAGCCCCAGCATTTT	CASSLTGRSNQPQHF
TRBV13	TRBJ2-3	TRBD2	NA	TGTGCCAGCGGTAGAAGGACTAGCGGGCTAGATACGCAGTATTTT	CASGRRTSGLDTQYF
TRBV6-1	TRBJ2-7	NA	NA	TGTGCCAGCAGTGAAGGGCTGGACAACACCTACGAGCAGTACTTC	CASSEGLDNTYEQYF
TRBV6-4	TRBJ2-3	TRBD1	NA	TGTGCCAGCAGTGACGGGACAGGGGCAGATACGCAGTATTTT	CASSDGTGADTQYF
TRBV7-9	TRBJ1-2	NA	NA	TGTGCCAGCAGCATTACTACAGGGTATGGCTACACCTTC	CASSITTGYGYTF
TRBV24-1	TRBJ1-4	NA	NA	TGTGCCACCGCAAATACCGACAGCCCAAAGGGTAATGAAAAACTGTTTTTT	CATANTDSPKGNEKLFF
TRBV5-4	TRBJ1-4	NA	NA	TGTGCCAGCAGCTTGGACGGGACGGGTAGAAAACTGTTTTTT	CASSLDGTGRKLFF
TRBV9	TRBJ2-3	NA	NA	TGTGCCAGCAGCGTAGGAGTCCTAGCGAGCACAGATACGCAGTATTTT	CASSVGVLASTDTQYF
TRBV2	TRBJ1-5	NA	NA	TGTGCCAGCAGTGCTCCCTGGCTGGATAGCAATCAGCCCCAGCATTTT	CASSAPWLDSNQPQHF
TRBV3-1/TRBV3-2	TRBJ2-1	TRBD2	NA	TGTGCCAGCAGCCAAGATAGAACTAGCGGTCCCGGGGTCGGGGAGCAGTTCTTC	CASSQDRTSGPGVGEQFF
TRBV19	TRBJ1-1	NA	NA	TGTGCCAGTAGTAGAGGACAGCTTGAAGCTTTCTTT	CASSRGQLEAFF
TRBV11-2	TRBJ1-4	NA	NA	TGTGCCAGCAGCACGTACGGAAAGCCTCGGGTAATGGAAAAACTGTTTTTT	CASSTYGKPRVMEKLFF
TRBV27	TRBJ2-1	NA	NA	TGTGCCAGCAGTTTATGGGGGGACTCCCGCTTCAGCTCCTACAATGAGCAGTTCTTC	CASSLWGDSRFSSYNEQFF
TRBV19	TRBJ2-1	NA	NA	TGTGCCAGTAGTATAACAGGAGTTACGGATGAGCAGTTCTTC	CASSITGVTDEQFF
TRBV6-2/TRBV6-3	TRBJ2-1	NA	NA	TGTGCCAGCAGATACCCTCATACTAGACGCTCCTACAATGAGCAGTTCTTC	CASRYPHTRRSYNEQFF